The present T cell receptor (beta chain) was sequenced within a study of blood T cell repertoires in COVID-19. Study information: Acute and convalescent COVID-19 specimens originated in the United States, Italy and Spain. PBMCs, B-cell-depleted T cells, or T cells provided the cDNA or gDNA that made up the material.

In the original workflow: Scientists estimated how many nucleated cells there were by amplifying reference gene primers. Libraries were prepared by immunoSEQ multiplex PCR; TCRdb keeps only in-frame clonotypes and omits some of them. The DNA was the basis for D and trimming; V, J and clone size are from that table. The sample holds 75,000 to 80,000 clones, 88% seen once. The sequence was collected from a human donor in a cohort sampled during active COVID-19. The sample taken for sequencing was peripheral blood.

The CDR3 loop is CASSLIGAEAFF. CDR3 DNA: TGTGCCAGCAGTTTAATCGGTGCTGAAGCTTTCTTT. V gene TRBV12-3 or TRBV12-4 combines with J gene TRBJ1-1; D gene uncertain. V was pared by 2 bases and J by 6 bases, with 7 bases between. This CDR3 is 12 amino acids long.